This record concerns one TCR beta chain sequence. Antigen specificity is unknown. Sequencing used immunoSEQ v3. The table came from immunoSEQ multiplex PCR; TCRdb's copy has only in-frame clones and leaves some out. The sample carries about 15,000 clones, roughly 86% recorded once. This sample stems from a study of TIL therapy for anti-PD-1-resistant metastatic lung cancer. Study-wide context: Tumors were harvested before any PD-1/PD-L1 blockade. Tumors had a median PD-L1 proportion score of 4.5% to 7%. Most patients had lung adenocarcinoma; several tumors were EGFR-mutant, two ALK-rearranged; half smoked currently or formerly.

This CDR3 is built from 14 residues. CDR1 and CDR2 from the germline V gene are SEHNR and FQNEAQ (reference sequence). The V gene lost 5 bases and the J gene lost 5 bases, with 12 bases spanning the gap. Time point: pre-treatment sample, taken before nivolumab and TIL therapy. Study-level points and caveats: Treatment-naive, never-smoker and oncogene-addicted patients were overrepresented in this highly selected cohort.

This chain uses TRBV7-9 with TRBJ1-4; D remains unclear. Source: blood, taken at baseline. The sequence was obtained from a person between 25 and 79 years old with non-small cell lung cancer. The CDR3 here is CASSPSSRNEKLFF. CDR3 DNA: TGTGCCAGCAGCCCAAGCAGCAGAAATGAAAAACTGTTTTTT.